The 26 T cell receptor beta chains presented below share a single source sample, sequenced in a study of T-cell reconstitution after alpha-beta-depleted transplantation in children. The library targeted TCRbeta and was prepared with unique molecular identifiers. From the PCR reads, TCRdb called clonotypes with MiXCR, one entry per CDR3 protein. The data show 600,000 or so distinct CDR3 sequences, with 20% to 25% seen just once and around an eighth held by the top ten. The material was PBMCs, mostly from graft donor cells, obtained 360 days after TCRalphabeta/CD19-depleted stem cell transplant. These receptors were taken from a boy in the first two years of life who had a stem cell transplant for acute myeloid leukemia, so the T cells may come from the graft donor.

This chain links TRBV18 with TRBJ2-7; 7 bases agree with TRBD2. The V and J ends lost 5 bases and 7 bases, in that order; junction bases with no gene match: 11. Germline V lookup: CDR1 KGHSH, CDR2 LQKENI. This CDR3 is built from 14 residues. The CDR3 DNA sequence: TGTGCCAGCTCATTAGGACTAGGAGTAGAAGAGCAGTACTTC. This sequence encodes CASSLGLGVEEQYF.

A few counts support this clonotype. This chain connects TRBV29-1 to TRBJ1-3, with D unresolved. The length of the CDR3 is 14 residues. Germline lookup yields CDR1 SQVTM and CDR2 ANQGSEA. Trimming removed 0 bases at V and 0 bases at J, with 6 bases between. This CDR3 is CSVEDLGSGNTIYF. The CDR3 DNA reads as TGCAGCGTTGAAGATCTAGGCTCTGGAAACACCATATATTTT.

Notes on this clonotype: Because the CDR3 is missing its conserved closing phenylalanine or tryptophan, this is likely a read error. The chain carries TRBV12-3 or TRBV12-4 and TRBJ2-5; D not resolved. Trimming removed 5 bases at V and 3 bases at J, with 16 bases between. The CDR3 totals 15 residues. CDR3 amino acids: CASSGNSGVKETQYY. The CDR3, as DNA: TGTGCCAGCAGTGGGAATAGTGGGGTCAAAGAGACCCAGTACTAC.

CDR3 nucleotide sequence: TGTGCCATCGGGAGAGAAACGTCTGCTAACTATGGCTACACCTTC. Its translation is CAIGRETSANYGYTF. V gene TRBV10-3 combines with J gene TRBJ1-2, with D hard to call. The CDR3 consists of 15 residues. From germline, CDR1 is ENHRY and CDR2 SYGVKD. The V end was cut by 8 bases, the J end by 0 bases, with 16 bases between.

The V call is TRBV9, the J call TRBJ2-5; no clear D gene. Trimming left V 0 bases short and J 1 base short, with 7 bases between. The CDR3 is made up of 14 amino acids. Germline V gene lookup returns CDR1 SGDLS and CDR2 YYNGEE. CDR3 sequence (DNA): TGTGCCAGCAGCGTAGCTCCTATCCAAGAGACCCAGTACTTC. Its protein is CASSVAPIQETQYF.

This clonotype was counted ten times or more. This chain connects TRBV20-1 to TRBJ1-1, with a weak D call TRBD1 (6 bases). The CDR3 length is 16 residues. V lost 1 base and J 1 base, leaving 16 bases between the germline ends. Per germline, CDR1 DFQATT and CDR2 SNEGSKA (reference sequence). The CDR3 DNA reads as TGCAGTGCTAGAGGGGGGACCAGGGGTGCGAACACTGAAGCTTTCTTT. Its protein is CSARGGTRGANTEAFF.

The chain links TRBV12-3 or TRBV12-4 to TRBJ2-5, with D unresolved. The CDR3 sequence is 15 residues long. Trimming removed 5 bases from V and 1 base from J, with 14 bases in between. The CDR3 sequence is CASSQRPDGQETQYF. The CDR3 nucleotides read TGTGCCAGCAGTCAGCGACCCGACGGCCAAGAGACCCAGTACTTC.

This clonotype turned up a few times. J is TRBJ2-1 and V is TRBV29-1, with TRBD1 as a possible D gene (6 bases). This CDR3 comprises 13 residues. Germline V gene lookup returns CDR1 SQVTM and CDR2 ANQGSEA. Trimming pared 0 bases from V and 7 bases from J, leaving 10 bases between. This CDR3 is CSVEDPGANEQFF. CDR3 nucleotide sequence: TGCAGCGTTGAAGACCCAGGGGCGAATGAGCAGTTCTTC.

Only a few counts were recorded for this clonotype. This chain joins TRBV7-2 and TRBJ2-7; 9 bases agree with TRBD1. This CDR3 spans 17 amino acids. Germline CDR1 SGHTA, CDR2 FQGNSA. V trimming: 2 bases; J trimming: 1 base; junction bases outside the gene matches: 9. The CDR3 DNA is TGTGCCAGCAGCTTACGGGCTGGGGACAGGGCTTCCTACGAGCAGTACTTC. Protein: CASSLRAGDRASYEQYF. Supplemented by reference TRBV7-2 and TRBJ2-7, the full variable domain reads GAGVSQSPSNKVTEKGKDVELRCDPISGHTALYWYRQSLGQGLEFLIYFQGNSAPDKSGLPSDRFSAERTGGSVSTLTIQRTQQEDSAVYLCASSLRAGDRASYEQYFGPGTRLTVT.

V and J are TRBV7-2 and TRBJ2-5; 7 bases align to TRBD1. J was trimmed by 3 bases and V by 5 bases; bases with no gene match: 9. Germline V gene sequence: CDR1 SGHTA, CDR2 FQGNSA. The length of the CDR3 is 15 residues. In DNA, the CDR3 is TGTGCCAGCAGCAGAGACTCCGGGACAGAAGAGACCCAGTACTTC. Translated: CASSRDSGTEETQYF.

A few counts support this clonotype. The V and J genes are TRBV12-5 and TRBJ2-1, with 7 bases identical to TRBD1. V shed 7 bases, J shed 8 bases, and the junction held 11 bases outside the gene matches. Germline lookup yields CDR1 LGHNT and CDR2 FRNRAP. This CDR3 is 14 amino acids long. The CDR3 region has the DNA TGTGCTAGTGAGCTACAGGGGCGCTGGCATGAGCAGTTCTTC. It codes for CASELQGRWHEQFF.

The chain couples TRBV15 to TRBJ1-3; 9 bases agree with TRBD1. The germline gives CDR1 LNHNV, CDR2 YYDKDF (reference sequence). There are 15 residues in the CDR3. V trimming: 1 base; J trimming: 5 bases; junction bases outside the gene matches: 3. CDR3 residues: CATSRGQGGRNTIYF. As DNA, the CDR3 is TGTGCCACCAGCAGAGGACAGGGGGGAAGAAACACCATATATTTT.

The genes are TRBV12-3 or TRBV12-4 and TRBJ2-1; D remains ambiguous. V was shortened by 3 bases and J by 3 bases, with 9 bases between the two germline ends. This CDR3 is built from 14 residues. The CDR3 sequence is CASSFAPDYNEQFF. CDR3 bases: TGTGCCAGCAGTTTTGCGCCCGACTACAATGAGCAGTTCTTC.

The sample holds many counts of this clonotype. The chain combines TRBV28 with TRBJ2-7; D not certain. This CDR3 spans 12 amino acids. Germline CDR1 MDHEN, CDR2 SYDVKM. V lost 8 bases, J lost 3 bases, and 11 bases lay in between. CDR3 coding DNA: TGTGCCAGCGGAGCTCCGGGCTACGAGCAGTACGTC. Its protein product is CASGAPGYEQYV.

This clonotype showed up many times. The CDR3 bases are TGTGCCAGCAGCTTCGGACGGGGGGATGAGCAGTTCTTC. Its protein is CASSFGRGDEQFF. The chain is built from TRBV7-9 and TRBJ2-1; 7 nucleotides match TRBD2. Unmatched junction bases numbered 4, after V lost 3 bases and J lost 8 bases. The germline CDR1 and CDR2 sequences are SEHNR and FQNEAQ (reference sequence). CDR3 size: 13 residues.

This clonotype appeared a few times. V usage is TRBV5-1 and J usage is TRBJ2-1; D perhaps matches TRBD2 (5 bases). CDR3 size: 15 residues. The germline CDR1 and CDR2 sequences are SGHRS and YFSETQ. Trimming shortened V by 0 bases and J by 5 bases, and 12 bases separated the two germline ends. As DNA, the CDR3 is TGCGCCAGCAGCTTGGGGACTGCAAGGAACAATGAGCAGTTCTTC. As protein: CASSLGTARNNEQFF.

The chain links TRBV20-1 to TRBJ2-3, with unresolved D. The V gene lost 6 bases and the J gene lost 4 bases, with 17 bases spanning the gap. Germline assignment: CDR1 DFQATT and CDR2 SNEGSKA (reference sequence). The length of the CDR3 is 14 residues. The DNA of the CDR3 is TGCAGTGCACACGGGCCGCAGACTCCAGATACGCAGTATTTT. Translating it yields CSAHGPQTPDTQYF.

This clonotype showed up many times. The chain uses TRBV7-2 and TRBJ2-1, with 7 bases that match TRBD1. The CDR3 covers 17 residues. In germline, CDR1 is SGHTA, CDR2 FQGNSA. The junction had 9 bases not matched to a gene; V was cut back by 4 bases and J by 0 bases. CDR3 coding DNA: TGTGCCAGCAGCTCTCTGCCGGGACAGAGCTCCTACAATGAGCAGTTCTTC. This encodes CASSSLPGQSSYNEQFF.

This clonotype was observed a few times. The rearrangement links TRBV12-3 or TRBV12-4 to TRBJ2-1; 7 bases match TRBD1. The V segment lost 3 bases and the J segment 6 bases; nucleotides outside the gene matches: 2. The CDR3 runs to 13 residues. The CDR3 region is CASSFGQANEQFF. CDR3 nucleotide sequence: TGTGCCAGCAGTTTCGGACAGGCCAATGAGCAGTTCTTC.

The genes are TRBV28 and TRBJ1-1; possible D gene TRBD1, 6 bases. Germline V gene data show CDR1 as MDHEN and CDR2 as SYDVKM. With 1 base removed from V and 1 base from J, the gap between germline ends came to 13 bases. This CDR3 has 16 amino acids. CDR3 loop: CASSLSVGQRNTEAFF. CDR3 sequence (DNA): TGTGCCAGCAGTTTATCCGTCGGACAGCGGAACACTGAAGCTTTCTTT.

In DNA form, the CDR3 reads TGTGCCAGCAGTCAGACAGGGGCCAGGGGTCAGCCCCAGCATTTT. Protein sequence: CASSQTGARGQPQHF. This sequence joins TRBV12-3 or TRBV12-4 and TRBJ1-5; TRBD1 matches 8 bases. CDR3 length equals 15 residues. V was pared by 5 bases and J by 6 bases, with 9 bases of the junction left unmatched.

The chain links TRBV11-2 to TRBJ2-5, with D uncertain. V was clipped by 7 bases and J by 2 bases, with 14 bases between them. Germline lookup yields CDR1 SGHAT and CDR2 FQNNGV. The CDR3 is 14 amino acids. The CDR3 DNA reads TGTGCCAGCAACCCGGACCCAGCTCAAGAGACCCAGTACTTC. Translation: CASNPDPAQETQYF.

DNA of the CDR3: TGTGCCAGCAGCTGGGGACAGGAGCGACCTGATGGGACCCAGTACTTC. Translation gives CASSWGQERPDGTQYF. The V call is TRBV25-1, the J call TRBJ2-5; 8 bases align to TRBD1. Germline CDR1 is MGHDK and CDR2 is SYGVNS. V lost 6 bases, J lost 7 bases, and 16 bases stayed unmatched. This CDR3 comprises 16 residues.

The CDR3 protein is CASSFGTGSADTQYF. The DNA for the CDR3 is TGTGCCAGCAGTTTCGGGACAGGGAGTGCAGATACGCAGTATTTT. The chain links TRBV6-5 to TRBJ2-3, with 9 bases lining up with TRBD1. This CDR3 contains 15 residues. From germline, CDR1 is MNHEY and CDR2 SVGAGI. The V gene end was trimmed by 4 bases and the J gene end by 4 bases; junction bases not matched to a gene: 6.

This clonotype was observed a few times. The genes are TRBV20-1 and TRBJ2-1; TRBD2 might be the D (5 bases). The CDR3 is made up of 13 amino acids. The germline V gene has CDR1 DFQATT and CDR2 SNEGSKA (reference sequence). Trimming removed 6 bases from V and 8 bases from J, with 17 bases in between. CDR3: CSAKPGSKHEQFF. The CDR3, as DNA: TGCAGTGCGAAACCGGGGTCCAAACATGAGCAGTTCTTC.

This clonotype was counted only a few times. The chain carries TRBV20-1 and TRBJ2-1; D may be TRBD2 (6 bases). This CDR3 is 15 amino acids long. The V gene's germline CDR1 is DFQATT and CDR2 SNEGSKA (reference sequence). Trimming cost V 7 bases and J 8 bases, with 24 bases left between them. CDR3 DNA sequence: TGCAGTGGCGCGGGGCGTCGTCGACCGGTCGATGAGCAGTTCTTC. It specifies CSGAGRRRPVDEQFF.